This T cell receptor beta chain is drawn from a study of spatial heterogeneity in lung cancer. Study at large: Sequences of the beta chain were consistently detected in greater numbers than alpha-chain sequences. As counted in raw reads, each unique TCR and UMI combination appeared more than ten times on average.

This clonotype has ten or more counts. Its cognate antigen is unknown. The V end lost 3 bases, the J end lost 5 bases, and 17 bases lay between the germline ends. The CDR3 covers 15 residues. The germline V gene encodes CDR1 MNHEY and CDR2 SMNVEV (reference sequence). The time point: sample taken at primary tumor resection. No cell sorting; template was whole RNA from tumor, lung tissue or PBMC. Every individual TCR cDNA molecule carried its own unique molecular identifier, which allowed correction of PCR and sequencing errors. TCRdb ran MiXCR on the 5' RACE reads and lists one entry per CDR3 protein. The sample has 40,000 to 55,000 distinct CDR3 sequences; roughly 7% are singletons. Broader study findings: More often at tumor resection than at routine follow-up, ubiquitous expanded tumor TCRs were detected in the blood.

The chain combines TRBV27 with TRBJ2-7; D is possibly TRBD2 (6 bases). This TCR was recovered from a female donor with early-stage non-small cell lung cancer. The input for sequencing was PBMCs, taken at surgery. The CDR3 is CASSFSGPPGDEQYF. The CDR3 DNA is TGTGCCAGCAGTTTTTCAGGTCCTCCGGGGGACGAGCAGTACTTC.